This T cell receptor beta chain originates from a study of PD-1 blockade in mismatch repair-deficient tumors. The method was immunoSEQ multiplex PCR; TCRdb's version includes in-frame clones alone and lacks a portion of them. Among roughly 120,000 clones listed, 88% were seen once. This CDR3 is built from 19 residues. In germline, CDR1 is MGHRA, CDR2 YSYEKL. Deletions cut 1 base from V and 5 bases from J, with 26 bases between. The specimen was peripheral blood, collected 72 weeks after starting pembrolizumab. This rearrangement joins TRBV4-1 to TRBJ2-5; D is perhaps TRBD2 (6 bases). This TCR derives from an adult with mismatch repair-deficient cancer. The CDR3 region has the DNA TGCGCCAGCAGCCAAGGATCTACCTCGGGGGAAGTCAATCGGGAGACCCAGTACTTC. This sequence encodes CASSQGSTSGEVNRETQYF.